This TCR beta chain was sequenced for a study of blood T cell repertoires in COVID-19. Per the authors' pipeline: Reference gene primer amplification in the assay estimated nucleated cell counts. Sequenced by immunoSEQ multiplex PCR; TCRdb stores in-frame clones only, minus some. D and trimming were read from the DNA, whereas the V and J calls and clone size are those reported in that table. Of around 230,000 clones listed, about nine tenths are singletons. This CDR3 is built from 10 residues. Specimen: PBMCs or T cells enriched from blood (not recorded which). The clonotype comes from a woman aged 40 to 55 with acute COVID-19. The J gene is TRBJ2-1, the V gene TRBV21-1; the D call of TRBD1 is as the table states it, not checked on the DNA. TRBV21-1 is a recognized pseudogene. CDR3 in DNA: TGTGCCAGCAGCAGGACAGGGCAGTTCTTC. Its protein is CASSRTGQFF.